These 8 T cell receptor beta chains came from one sample sequenced in a study of sequential checkpoint blockade in melanoma. Indicated treatment: randomized to nivolumab then ipilimumab (arm A) or the reverse (arm B). The table came from immunoSEQ multiplex PCR; TCRdb's copy has only in-frame clones and leaves some out. The sample consists of 25,000 to 35,000 clones, 83% of them appearing once. Source: CD8+ T cells sorted from blood (inferred from file names), taken from a patient given nivolumab and ipilimumab in sequence. Every receptor here comes from a human donor with melanoma.

The chain links TRBV28 to TRBJ2-7, with a tentative D call TRBD2 (5 bases). Trimming removed 8 bases from V and 2 bases from J, with 13 bases in between. The CDR3 loop spans 13 amino acids. Germline V lookup: CDR1 MDHEN, CDR2 SYDVKM. DNA for the CDR3: TGTGCCAGCGGAGGAGCAACCACCTACGAGCAGTACTTC. Translating gives CASGGATTYEQYF.

The genes are TRBV18 and TRBJ2-5; 7 positions agree with TRBD1. Losses at the gene ends were 5 bases for V and 5 bases for J; bases not matched to a gene: 8. This CDR3 is 14 amino acids long. Per the germline V gene, CDR1 is KGHSH and CDR2 is LQKENI. CDR3 nucleotide sequence: TGTGCCAGCTCATTCGACAGGGCTGCGGAGACCCAGTACTTC. Amino acid sequence: CASSFDRAAETQYF.

The chain combines TRBV7-6 with TRBJ2-1, with 16 bases lining up with TRBD2. CDR1 and CDR2 (germline): SGHVS, FNYEAQ. V shed 5 bases, J shed 12 bases, and the junction held 13 bases outside the gene matches. The CDR3 is made up of 17 amino acids. The CDR3 DNA follows: TGTGCCAGCAGCCATGGGACTAGCGGGGGGGCCGTGGATGGGCAGTTCTTC. This gives the protein CASSHGTSGGAVDGQFF.

This clone was counted between two and nine times. The chain couples TRBV7-3 to TRBJ1-6; D gene unclear. The CDR3 contains 13 residues. CDR1 SGHTA and CDR2 FQGTGA come from the germline V gene. V lost 1 base, J lost 11 bases, and 9 bases lay in between. CDR3 DNA: TGTGCCAGCAGCTTAATTAAGGGAGCACCCCTCCACTTT. This translates into CASSLIKGAPLHF.

The chain recombines TRBV7-9 with TRBJ1-1; D is unresolved. The germline V and J ends were trimmed by 1 base and 1 base, with 10 bases remaining between them. The CDR3 is 15 amino acids. Germline V gene data show CDR1 as SEHNR and CDR2 as FQNEAQ (reference sequence). DNA for the CDR3: TGTGCCAGCAGCTTAGTAGGCAGGTGGAACACTGAAGCTTTCTTT. Protein sequence: CASSLVGRWNTEAFF.

The CDR3 DNA is TGTGCCAGCAGCCGGAGCGGGGTTTCTTGGAATGAGCAGTTCTTC. It encodes CASSRSGVSWNEQFF. The chain recombines TRBV9 with TRBJ2-1; the match to TRBD2 covers 7 bases. CDR1 SGDLS and CDR2 YYNGEE come from the germline V gene. Losses at the gene ends were 4 bases for V and 7 bases for J; bases not matched to a gene: 11. CDR3 size: 15 residues.

CDR3: CAIKWVHGAARYEQYF. The CDR3, as DNA: TGTGCCATCAAGTGGGTACATGGAGCCGCACGCTACGAGCAGTACTTC. J is TRBJ2-5 and V is TRBV11-1; no reliable D call. The J call may be incorrect, as the DNA end agrees better with TRBJ2-7. This CDR3 has 16 amino acids. From germline, CDR1 is SGHAT and CDR2 FQDESV (reference sequence).

V and J are TRBV7-6 and TRBJ1-5; a possible D gene is TRBD1 (5 bases). This CDR3 spans 15 amino acids. The germline gives CDR1 SGHVS, CDR2 FNYEAQ. The V gene lost 2 bases and the J gene lost 6 bases, with 14 bases spanning the gap. The CDR3 here is CASSLIARVGQPQHF. CDR3 DNA: TGTGCCAGCAGCTTAATTGCCAGGGTTGGTCAGCCCCAGCATTTT.